Listed below are T cell receptor beta chains from one sample, sequenced in a study of cytomegalovirus exposure and HLA in healthy donors. Produced via immunoSEQ multiplex PCR; TCRdb's table is partial and in-frame only. The sample shows 100,000 to 150,000 clones, around 73% of them seen only once. Source material: PBMCs. All receptors derive from a man between 60 and 75 years old in good health and CMV-seropositive. The CDR3 runs from the conserved cysteine through the conserved F or W. D genes are given only for firm matches. The size field is filled for only some rows; it gives once, few, many or a size class.

d_call	clone_size	j_call	v_call	cdr3_aa	cdr3_nt
.	once	TRBJ1-6	TRBV2	CASSERLANSPLHF	TGTGCCAGCAGTGAAAGATTAGCGAATTCACCCCTCCACTTT
TRBD2	.	TRBJ2-5	TRBV11-2	CASSARTSGQETQYF	TGTGCCAGCAGCGCCCGAACTAGCGGCCAAGAGACCCAGTACTTC
TRBD1	.	TRBJ2-7	TRBV5-1	CASSGPDRGGEQYF	TGCGCCAGCAGCGGACCCGACAGGGGGGGTGAGCAGTACTTC
.	.	TRBJ2-2	TRBV5-6	CASSSTGRWNTGELFF	TGTGCCAGCAGTTCTACAGGGCGCTGGAACACCGGGGAGCTGTTTTTT
.	.	TRBJ1-6	TRBV2	CASSVRFPYNSPLHF	TGTGCCAGCAGTGTACGGTTCCCCTATAATTCACCCCTCCACTTT
.	once	TRBJ1-6	TRBV30	CAWSLLIRESPLHF	TGTGCCTGGAGTTTGTTAATAAGGGAGTCACCCCTCCACTTT
.	once	TRBJ1-2	TRBV25-1	CASSDFYGYTF	TGTGCCAGCAGTGACTTCTATGGCTACACCTTC
.	.	TRBJ2-7	TRBV4-1	CASSQDWQDEQYF	TGCGCCAGCAGCCAAGACTGGCAGGACGAGCAGTACTTC
TRBD1	.	TRBJ1-2	TRBV7-2	CASSLGPDRVGYTF	TGTGCCAGCAGCTTAGGCCCGGACAGGGTAGGGTACACCTTC
.	.	TRBJ1-1	TRBV5-4	CASSWSGRPNTEAFF	TGTGCCAGCAGCTGGTCCGGGAGGCCGAACACTGAAGCTTTCTTT
TRBD1	.	TRBJ1-2	TRBV5-4	CASSRGGGQGWNGYTF	TGTGCCAGCAGCAGGGGAGGCGGACAGGGGTGGAATGGCTACACCTTC
TRBD1	.	TRBJ1-3	TRBV5-1	CASSLDADRTTIYF	TGCGCCAGCAGCTTGGATGCGGACAGGACAACCATATATTTT
.	few	TRBJ1-2	TRBV18	CASSPAPLGGGYTF	TGTGCCAGCTCACCAGCGCCCCTCGGAGGTGGCTACACCTTC
TRBD1	.	TRBJ1-5	TRBV19	CASTATGGARNQPQHF	TGTGCCAGTACCGCGACAGGGGGAGCTCGGAATCAGCCCCAGCATTTT
TRBD1	once	TRBJ2-7	TRBV9	CASSVGQGYYEQYF	TGTGCCAGCAGCGTAGGACAGGGATACTACGAGCAGTACTTC
TRBD2	.	TRBJ2-3	TRBV5-1	CASSPSLAGDPRARYF	TGCGCCAGCAGCCCGTCCCTAGCGGGGGACCCCAGGGCCCGGTATTTT
.	.	TRBJ1-6	TRBV5-5	CASSANPQGHSPLHF	TGTGCCAGCAGCGCCAACCCACAGGGCCACTCACCCCTCCACTTT
TRBD2	few	TRBJ2-7	TRBV5-6	CASSLELAGSYEQYF	TGTGCCAGCAGCTTGGAACTAGCGGGTTCCTACGAGCAGTACTTC
.	.	TRBJ1-4	TRBV6-6	CASSYGHNEKLFF	TGTGCCAGCAGTTACGGACATAATGAAAAACTGTTTTTT
.	.	TRBJ1-2	TRBV7-9	CASSLAGRGNRGYGYTF	TGTGCCAGCAGCTTAGCGGGTCGAGGGAACCGAGGCTATGGCTACACCTTC
.	.	TRBJ1-2	TRBV14	CASSQDLGGGYTF	TGTGCCAGCAGCCAAGATCTGGGAGGAGGCTACACCTTC
.	.	TRBJ2-7	TRBV2	CASSADRISYEQYF	TGTGCCAGCAGTGCTGACAGAATCTCCTACGAGCAGTACTTC
.	.	TRBJ1-5	TRBV27	CASSSRRGTTPQHF	TGTGCCAGCAGCTCCCGTAGGGGGACTACGCCCCAGCATTTT
TRBD2	many	TRBJ2-7	TRBV7-8	CASTEALAGGFYEQYF	TGTGCCAGCACCGAGGCTCTAGCGGGGGGCTTCTACGAGCAGTACTTC
TRBD2	.	TRBJ2-7	TRBV27	CASRLSGNTYEQYF	TGTGCCAGCAGACTCAGCGGGAACACCTACGAGCAGTACTTC